Below, 25 T cell receptor beta chains from the same sample are listed, as sequenced in a study of T cell clonality in common variable immunodeficiency. Assay: immunoSEQ multiplex PCR; the TCRdb copy retains only in-frame clones and omits some. The sample contains tens of thousands of clones, none of them singletons. Sequenced sample: peripheral blood mononuclear cells. Receptors originate from a person aged 18-70 years in good health.

Turning to this clone: The read terminates 3 residues ahead of where the CDR3 ends, so the germline J gene completes it. The chain combines TRBV5-4 with TRBJ2-7, with D possibly being TRBD2 (6 bases). The CDR3 is made up of 14 amino acids. Germline values: CDR1 SGHNT, CDR2 YYREEE (reference sequence). V gave up 0 bases and J gave up 5 bases, with 12 bases separating them. The CDR3 is CASSLARGGNEQYF. The sequenced part of the CDR3 DNA is TGTGCCAGCAGCTTGGCCCGTGGGGGGAACGAG.

This clone appeared many times. From the germline J gene comes the end of the CDR3, since the read stops 3 residues before it. The rearrangement uses TRBV5-6 and TRBJ1-2; 8 positions match TRBD1. Germline V gene sequence: CDR1 SGHDT, CDR2 YYEEEE. Trimming cost V 2 bases and J 4 bases; bases outside gene matches: 7. This CDR3 is built from 15 residues. CDR3 DNA (partial): TGTGCCAGCAGCTTCCGCGGGACAGGAATCTATGGC. This codes for CASSFRGTGIYG. The whole CDR3 sequence is CASSFRGTGIYGYTF.

This clone has at least ten counts. The CDR3 end lies 3 residues beyond the end of the read and is filled in from the germline J gene. The J gene is TRBJ1-6, the V gene TRBV2; the D gene is possibly TRBD1 (6 bases). Germline values: CDR1 SNHLY, CDR2 FYNNEI. The V end lost 5 bases, the J end lost 3 bases, and 14 bases lay between the germline ends. The CDR3 loop spans 16 amino acids. CDR3 sequence: CASSSRTDYYNSPLHF. The CDR3 bases that were read are TGTGCCAGCAGTTCTCGGACAGACTACTATAATTCACCC. The full variable domain, with the rest looked up from reference TRBV2 and TRBJ1-6, is EPEVTQTPSHQVTQMGQEVILRCVPISNHLYFYWYRQILGQKVEFLVSFYNNEISEKSEIFDDQFSVERPDGSNFTLKIRSTKLEDSAMYFCASSSRTDYYNSPLHFGNGTRLTVT.

This clone was seen many times. Read data end 3 residues before the CDR3 end; the end is taken from the germline J gene. The chain uses TRBV5-4 and TRBJ2-6; D is undetermined. This CDR3 has 15 amino acids. CDR1 and CDR2 (germline): SGHNT, YYREEE (reference sequence). Trimming took 0 bases from V and 0 from J, leaving 4 bases between them. CDR3 amino acids: CASSLAISGANVLTF. Partial CDR3 DNA: TGTGCCAGCAGCTTGGCTATCTCTGGGGCCAACGTC.

This clone occurred many times. The read halts 3 residues ahead of the CDR3 end, with the missing end drawn from the germline J gene. The gene calls are TRBV12-3 or TRBV12-4 and TRBJ2-3; TRBD1 matches 10 bases. The J segment lost 7 bases and the V segment lost 3 bases, leaving 10 bases of the junction unmatched. The length of the CDR3 is 16 residues. The CDR3 here is CASSFNRDRGLNTQYF. CDR3 DNA (partial): TGTGCCAGCAGTTTCAATCGGGACAGGGGATTAAATACG.

Ten or more counts support this clone. The read finishes 3 residues shy of the CDR3 end, and the germline J gene is used to complete it. The chain joins TRBV20-1 to TRBJ2-2; 8 positions agree with TRBD1. Losses at the gene ends were 4 bases for V and 0 bases for J; bases not matched to a gene: 10. Germline CDR1 is DFQATT and CDR2 is SNEGSKA (reference sequence). The CDR3 contains 17 residues. The DNA read from the CDR3 is TGCAGTGCTAATGACAGGGGACCATCAGCGAACACCGGGGAG. This sequence encodes CSANDRGPSANTGE. The entire CDR3 reads CSANDRGPSANTGELFF.

This clone was observed many times. The read ends 3 residues before the CDR3 terminus; that terminus is restored from the germline J gene. V and J are TRBV29-1 and TRBJ2-7; D might be TRBD1 (6 bases). The CDR3 spans 13 residues. CDR1 and CDR2 from the germline V gene are SQVTM and ANQGSEA. V was pared by 3 bases and J by 6 bases, with 15 bases between. The CDR3 bases that were read are TGCAGCGTTGACGTCAGGGGAAGGAGCGAG. Its protein product is CSVDVRGRSE. The entire CDR3 is CSVDVRGRSEQYF.

This clone was recorded at least ten times. Read coverage stops 3 residues before the CDR3 terminus; the germline J gene supplies the remainder. This same CDR3 is encoded by further DNA sequences in the sample. This chain uses TRBV18 with TRBJ2-5, with TRBD2 matching 8 bases. The CDR3 contains 14 residues. Trimming removed 3 bases from V and 5 bases from J; junction bases left unmatched: 5. CDR1 and CDR2 from the germline V gene are KGHSH and LQKENI. The CDR3 bases that were read are TGTGCCAGCTCACCCCCGACGGGGGGGGAGACC. Its protein product is CASSPPTGGET. The entire CDR3 protein reads CASSPPTGGETQYF.

The table lists this clone with many counts. The CDR3 goes on 3 residues after the read ends, and that part is filled in from the germline J gene. This chain links TRBV28 with TRBJ1-3; D not certain. CDR1 is MDHEN, CDR2 SYDVKM, per germline. The CDR3 is 15 residues long. Trimming cost V 3 bases and J 0 bases, with 9 bases left between them. Partial CDR3 DNA: TGTGCCAGCAGTTTGGGCGGGAGCTCTGGAAACACC. Amino acid sequence: CASSLGGSSGNT. The entire CDR3 protein reads CASSLGGSSGNTIYF.

In this sample, this clone turned up many times. The missing CDR3 end, 3 residues past where the read stops, is filled in from the germline J gene. The chain joins TRBV5-1 to TRBJ1-1; 8 bases map to TRBD1. This CDR3 spans 14 amino acids. Germline V gene lookup returns CDR1 SGHRS and CDR2 YFSETQ. V dropped 4 bases and J dropped 6; count of bases not matched to a gene: 8. CDR3 sequence: CASSPTDRGAEAFF. CDR3 bases read: TGCGCCAGCAGCCCCACCGACAGGGGCGCTGAA.

This clone was picked up a small number of times. The CDR3 end lies 3 residues beyond the end of the read and is filled in from the germline J gene. This chain uses TRBV19 with TRBJ1-2, with D unclear. This CDR3 is 16 amino acids long. Per the germline V gene, CDR1 is LNHDA and CDR2 is SQIVND (reference sequence). CDR3 DNA (partial): TGTGCCAGTAGTATCCCTAGGCGGGCCGCATACAATGAC. Protein sequence: CASSIPRRAAYND. The CDR3, in full, reads CASSIPRRAAYNDYTF.

This clone was recorded many times. The read is 3 residues too short to cover the CDR3 end, so that end is filled in from the germline J gene. This chain links TRBV6-2 or TRBV6-3 with TRBJ2-4; D not resolved. Germline CDR1 and CDR2: MNHEY and SVGEGT. The CDR3 runs 12 residues. Trimming removed 6 bases from V and 7 bases from J, with 10 bases in between. Incomplete CDR3 DNA: TGTGCCAGCAGCCCTTACTTCAACATT. This codes for CASSPYFNI. The whole CDR3 sequence reads CASSPYFNIQYF.

This clone was seen a few times. The read ends 3 residues early relative to the CDR3; the germline J gene fills the gap. V gene TRBV7-9 combines with J gene TRBJ2-7; 12 bases align to TRBD2. The germline V gene has CDR1 SEHNR and CDR2 FQNEAQ (reference sequence). Trimming at V came to 5 bases and at J to 4 bases, leaving 6 bases not matched to a gene. The CDR3 runs to 15 residues. CDR3 residues: CASSPRLAGVYEQYF. The sequenced CDR3 bases are TGTGCCAGCAGCCCCCGACTAGCGGGAGTGTACGAG.

The sample holds many counts of this clone. Read coverage stops 3 residues before the CDR3 terminus; the germline J gene supplies the remainder. The rearrangement uses TRBV7-8 and TRBJ2-3; TRBD1 agrees at 8 bases. Germline trimming cut 5 bases from V and 5 bases from J; bases unmatched to any gene: 9. Germline values: CDR1 SGHVS, CDR2 FQNEAQ. The CDR3 has 15 residues. The sequenced CDR3 bases are TGTGCCAGCAGCCAAGACAGGGGAGTTGAAGATACG. It yields the protein CASSQDRGVEDT. The whole CDR3 sequence is CASSQDRGVEDTQYF.

This clone was recorded many times. Coverage ceases 3 residues before the CDR3 finishes, and the germline J gene fills in the end. The chain is built from TRBV20-1 and TRBJ1-3, with D possibly matching TRBD1 (6 bases). The germline V gene encodes CDR1 DFQATT and CDR2 SNEGSKA (reference sequence). The CDR3 runs 13 residues. The ends were cut back, 8 bases at V and 7 bases at J, with 18 bases in the middle. CDR3 DNA (partial): TGCAGTTCATCCCCGGGGGGCTCGAACACC. Translated, it gives CSSSPGGSNT. In full, the CDR3 reads CSSSPGGSNTIYF.

This clone was observed at least ten times. The read stops 3 residues short of the end of the CDR3; the missing end is completed from the germline J gene. This rearrangement joins TRBV19 to TRBJ1-1; tentative D call: TRBD1 (6 bases). This CDR3 comprises 16 residues. CDR1 and CDR2 (germline): LNHDA, SQIVND (reference sequence). The CDR3 bases that were read are TGTGCCAGTAGTATAATGGGGGCTTGGGGAGAGTCCGAA. Translation gives CASSIMGAWGESE. The entire CDR3 sequence reads CASSIMGAWGESEAFF.

Ten or more counts support this clone. The DNA ends 3 residues before the CDR3 does, and the rest of the CDR3 is filled in from the germline J gene. The genes are TRBV12-3 or TRBV12-4 and TRBJ2-7; tentatively, D is TRBD1 (5 bases). This CDR3 contains 15 residues. V lost 3 bases, J lost 3 bases, and 15 bases lay in between. The CDR3 region is CASSFGATRYYEQYF. The CDR3 DNA, read in part, is TGTGCCAGCAGTTTTGGGGCCACCAGATACTACGAG.

This clone was counted ten times or more. The CDR3 end is not reached by the read, which stops 3 residues before it; the germline J gene fills it in. J is TRBJ2-7 and V is TRBV11-2; 9 nucleotides match TRBD2. Looked up from germline, CDR1 is SGHAT and CDR2 is FQNNGV. With V trimmed by 3 bases and J by 5 bases, 8 bases remained unmatched. The CDR3 length is 15 residues. The DNA read from the CDR3 is TGTGCCAGCAGCTTGGGGGCGGGAGGGCCCCACGAG. Amino acid sequence: CASSLGAGGPHE. The complete CDR3 reads CASSLGAGGPHEQYF.

Ten or more counts support this clone. The CDR3 is cut off 3 residues early in the read; its end comes from the germline J gene. The gene calls are TRBV20-1 and TRBJ1-2, with D possibly being TRBD1 (5 bases). Germline V gene sequence: CDR1 DFQATT, CDR2 SNEGSKA (reference sequence). This CDR3 has 13 amino acids. CDR3 amino acids: CSARVLDSGGYTF. CDR3 bases read: TGCAGTGCTAGAGTCCTCGACAGCGGGGGC.

There are a few counts of this clone. The read ends 3 residues before the CDR3 terminus; that terminus is restored from the germline J gene. The identical CDR3 is also encoded by other nucleotide sequences in the sample. The chain combines TRBV18 with TRBJ1-3, with 8 bases fitting TRBD1. The V segment lost 2 bases and the J segment 0 bases; nucleotides outside the gene matches: 15. CDR3 length: 20 residues. CDR1 and CDR2 from the germline V gene are KGHSH and LQKENI. CDR3 residues: CASSPITTKQGGASGNTIYF. CDR3 bases read: TGTGCCAGCTCACCAATTACAACGAAACAGGGGGGGGCCTCTGGAAACACC. The full variable domain, completed using reference TRBV18 and TRBJ1-3, is NAGVMQNPRHLVRRRGQEARLRCSPMKGHSHVYWYRQLPEEGLKFMVYLQKENIIDESGMPKERFSAEFPKEGPSILRIQQVVRGDSAAYFCASSPITTKQGGASGNTIYFGEGSWLTVV.

This clone appeared many times. CDR3: CAAGYYYEQFF. The sequenced part of the CDR3 DNA is TGTGCGGCAGGGTATTATTATGAG. V gene TRBV19 combines with J gene TRBJ2-1, with D tentatively TRBD1 (5 bases). The read ends 3 residues shy of where the CDR3 ends; the end is completed using the germline J gene. CDR1 is LNHDA, CDR2 SQIVND, per germline (reference sequence). This CDR3 region has 11 residues.

This clone was seen ten or more times. The CDR3 goes on 3 residues after the read ends, and that part is filled in from the germline J gene. The chain couples TRBV7-2 to TRBJ2-5; 9 positions agree with TRBD2. The germline V gene encodes CDR1 SGHTA and CDR2 FQGNSA. CDR3 length: 14 amino acids. Trimming removed 1 base from V and 5 bases from J; junction bases left unmatched: 2. The CDR3 region is CASSLGAGGETQYF. CDR3 bases read: TGTGCCAGCAGCTTAGGGGCGGGAGGGGAGACC.

This clone occurred many times. The read finishes 3 residues shy of the CDR3 end, and the germline J gene is used to complete it. The chain employs TRBV6-4 and TRBJ2-1, with 12 bases matching TRBD2. Trimming at V came to 6 bases and at J to 5 bases, leaving 2 bases not matched to a gene. The CDR3 is 14 amino acids. Per germline, CDR1 MRHNA and CDR2 SNTAGT. Incomplete CDR3 DNA: TGTGCCAGCAGCCTAGCGGGGGGGAACAATGAG. Protein: CASSLAGGNNE. The CDR3 reads in full as CASSLAGGNNEQFF.

This clone was seen ten or more times. The sequenced fragment ends 3 residues before the CDR3 boundary, so the rest is inferred from the germline J gene. The chain links TRBV30 to TRBJ1-4; D gene ambiguous. V was pared by 2 bases and J by 4 bases, with 8 bases between. Germline V gene lookup returns CDR1 GTSNPN and CDR2 SVGIG (reference sequence). This CDR3 is built from 13 residues. CDR3 protein: CAWSQGRNEKLFF. CDR3 DNA (partial): TGTGCCTGGAGTCAAGGGCGTAATGAAAAA.

The table lists this clone with many counts. Sequencing ends 3 residues short of the CDR3 end; the germline J gene provides the rest. The V and J genes are TRBV5-1 and TRBJ2-5; D perhaps matches TRBD2 (6 bases). This CDR3 has 14 amino acids. V was pared by 4 bases and J by 2 bases, with 12 bases between. CDR1 and CDR2 (germline): SGHRS, YFSETQ. CDR3 bases read: TGCGCCAGCAGCCCTGGTAGCGGACAAGAGACC. This sequence encodes CASSPGSGQET. The whole CDR3 protein reads CASSPGSGQETQYF.